A single sample is the source of the 17 T cell receptor beta chains below, sequenced in a study of CD8+ T cells in alopecia areata. As the sequencing template, cDNA was produced by extracting RNA and reverse transcribing it. TCRdb keeps only in-frame clones here, not all; method: immunoSEQ multiplex PCR. The sample contains 150,000 to 200,000 clones, approximately 60% of which appear only once. Sequenced input: CD4+ T cells sorted from blood. The receptors come from a human donor in good health.

V and J are TRBV30 and TRBJ1-1; D ambiguous. The germline CDR1 and CDR2 sequences are GTSNPN and SVGIG (reference sequence). Trimming left V 2 bases short and J 6 bases short, with 13 bases between. The CDR3 covers 13 residues. The CDR3 reads CAWSRIAGAEAFF. The DNA of the CDR3 is TGTGCCTGGAGTAGAATCGCGGGTGCTGAAGCTTTCTTT.

The chain carries TRBV29-1 and TRBJ1-4; TRBD1 might be the D (5 bases). There are 13 residues in the CDR3. V was pared by 7 bases and J by 8 bases, with 17 bases between. The V gene's germline CDR1 is SQVTM and CDR2 ANQGSEA. The CDR3 is CSALGAHREKLFF. Here the CDR3 DNA reads TGCAGCGCGTTGGGTGCCCACAGGGAAAAACTGTTTTTT.

This clone appeared a few times. This sequence joins TRBV2 and TRBJ1-4, with D unresolved. V gave up 5 bases and J gave up 5 bases, with 12 bases separating them. From germline, CDR1 is SNHLY and CDR2 FYNNEI. The CDR3 runs to 14 residues. The CDR3 nucleotides are TGTGCCAGCAGTCGTGGAGCGACAAATGAAAAACTGTTTTTT. Amino acids: CASSRGATNEKLFF.

This clone was observed a handful of times. The chain combines TRBV14 with TRBJ1-1; tentatively, D is TRBD1 (5 bases). The CDR3 contains 17 residues. In germline, CDR1 is SGHDN, CDR2 FVKESK. V lost 3 bases and J 3 bases, leaving 20 bases between the germline ends. In DNA, the CDR3 is TGTGCCAGCAGCCATGGTTTATACAGGAGGGACTACACTGAAGCTTTCTTT. It codes for CASSHGLYRRDYTEAFF.

The chain employs TRBV29-1 and TRBJ1-4; D unresolved. The CDR3 length is 13 residues. CDR1 is SQVTM, CDR2 ANQGSEA, per germline. V lost 4 bases, J lost 8 bases, and 14 bases lay in between. DNA of the CDR3: TGCAGCGTTGTAGGAGGGATAGGGGAAAAACTGTTTTTT. Protein sequence: CSVVGGIGEKLFF.

This clone was counted a few times. V gene TRBV19 combines with J gene TRBJ1-1; D not resolved. Trimming shortened V by 4 bases and J by 1 base, and 10 bases separated the two germline ends. This CDR3 comprises 14 residues. From germline, CDR1 is LNHDA and CDR2 SQIVND (reference sequence). In DNA form, the CDR3 reads TGTGCCAGTAGTACACGGACTGGGAACACTGAAGCTTTCTTT. Its translation is CASSTRTGNTEAFF.

The chain recombines TRBV2 with TRBJ2-1, with D perhaps TRBD2 (6 bases). V was shortened by 0 bases and J by 16 bases, with 19 bases between the two germline ends. CDR1 is SNHLY, CDR2 FYNNEI, per germline. CDR3 length equals 14 residues. The chain's CDR3 is CASSEATGLASCFF. The CDR3 bases are TGTGCCAGCAGTGAAGCGACGGGGCTAGCGTCTTGCTTCTTC.

The V call is TRBV20-1, the J call TRBJ2-7, with TRBD2 matching 8 bases. This CDR3 is built from 11 residues. Germline V gene sequence: CDR1 DFQATT, CDR2 SNEGSKA (reference sequence). J was trimmed by 6 bases and V by 6 bases; bases with no gene match: 4. The CDR3 here is CSAAGGIEQYF. In nucleotides, the CDR3 is TGCAGTGCGGCGGGAGGTATCGAGCAGTACTTC.

The genes are TRBV7-9 and TRBJ2-3; 14 bases map to TRBD2. Trimming cost V 5 bases and J 7 bases; bases outside gene matches: 8. Looked up from germline, CDR1 is SEHNR and CDR2 is FQNEAQ (reference sequence). CDR3 size: 16 residues. The CDR3 spells CASSLGTSGSVNTQYF. As DNA, the CDR3 is TGTGCCAGCAGCCTCGGGACTAGCGGGAGTGTGAATACGCAGTATTTT. Full variable domain (outside the CDR3, taken from reference TRBV7-9 and TRBJ2-3): DTGVSQNPRHKITKRGQNVTFRCDPISEHNRLYWYRQTLGQGPEFLTYFQNEAQLEKSRLLSDRFSAERPKGSFSTLEIQRTEQGDSAMYLCASSLGTSGSVNTQYFGPGTRLTVL.

This clone has more than one count but fewer than ten. The V call is TRBV11-3, the J call TRBJ2-2; unclear D gene. Germline loops: CDR1 SGHNT, CDR2 YENEEA. The CDR3 consists of 16 residues. V was pared by 5 bases and J by 3 bases, with 16 bases between. The CDR3, as DNA: TGTGCCAGCAGCCCAGACGTGTATTCGGACACCGGGGAGCTGTTTTTT. Protein product: CASSPDVYSDTGELFF.

The chain couples TRBV5-1 to TRBJ1-5; D remains unclear. Germline V CDR1 and CDR2: SGHRS, YFSETQ. The CDR3 totals 13 residues. The V and J ends lost 0 bases and 9 bases respectively, with 10 bases between them. CDR3 DNA: TGCGCCAGCAGCTTGGACAAAGGAACGCCCCAGCATTTT. It yields the protein CASSLDKGTPQHF.

V gene TRBV29-1 combines with J gene TRBJ1-4, with D maybe TRBD1 (5 bases). Trimming stripped 4 bases from V and 7 bases from J, with 10 bases between. This CDR3 is 12 amino acids long. Per the germline V gene, CDR1 is SQVTM and CDR2 is ANQGSEA. This CDR3 reads CSVVFRGEKLFF. In DNA, the CDR3 is TGCAGCGTTGTGTTTAGGGGTGAAAAACTGTTTTTT.

The chain uses TRBV6-5 and TRBJ1-1, with D uncertain. Between the trimmed V and J ends, which lost 2 bases and 0 bases, there was a span of 4 bases. There are 13 residues in the CDR3. Germline V CDR1 and CDR2: MNHEY, SVGAGI. CDR3 nucleotide sequence: TGTGCCAGCAGTTACATGGTGAACACTGAAGCTTTCTTT. The encoded protein is CASSYMVNTEAFF.

This clone came up a few times. The CDR3 here is CSVEGDYQETQYF. The CDR3 DNA reads TGCAGCGTTGAGGGGGACTACCAAGAGACCCAGTACTTC. This chain connects TRBV29-1 to TRBJ2-5; maybe TRBD2 (6 bases). This CDR3 comprises 13 residues. The V gene's germline CDR1 is SQVTM and CDR2 ANQGSEA. The germline V and J ends were trimmed by 3 bases and 0 bases, with 8 bases remaining between them.

There are a few counts of this clone. The V and J genes are TRBV4-1 and TRBJ2-7, with a tentative D call TRBD2 (5 bases). The CDR3 has 14 residues. Germline values: CDR1 MGHRA, CDR2 YSYEKL. The ends were cut back, 5 bases at V and 4 bases at J, with 15 bases in the middle. CDR3 amino acids: CASSGSGPTYEQYF. CDR3 bases: TGCGCCAGCAGCGGGAGCGGCCCCACATACGAGCAGTACTTC.

This chain uses TRBV5-1 with TRBJ1-1; 8 bases align to TRBD1. Per germline, CDR1 SGHRS and CDR2 YFSETQ. V lost 4 bases to trimming and J lost 5 bases; unmatched junction nucleotides: 22. The CDR3 runs 19 residues. The CDR3 is CASSPGGPRRRTGKTEAFF. The CDR3 DNA reads TGCGCCAGCAGCCCGGGGGGCCCCCGAAGAAGGACAGGGAAGACTGAAGCTTTCTTT.

The CDR3 DNA reads TGTGCCACCAGCAGAGATACAGGGCGAAACACCATATATTTT. It codes for CATSRDTGRNTIYF. V usage is TRBV15 and J usage is TRBJ1-3, with D perhaps TRBD1 (6 bases). V lost 0 bases and J lost 5, with 8 bases in between. Germline V gene lookup returns CDR1 LNHNV and CDR2 YYDKDF (reference sequence). This CDR3 is built from 14 residues.